This TCR beta chain was sequenced during a study of shared clonotypes between healthy human individuals. The study's findings and limits: Sampling used blood alone; tissue repertoires probably differ. Since donors were few, the genetic and exposure-history diversity represented was limited.

Once extracted for a subset, genomic DNA was divided evenly among several immunoSEQ plates. The data were produced by immunoSEQ multiplex PCR, yet TCRdb's version contains in-frame clones alone and is incomplete. The repertoire holds about 120,000 clones, with around 68% as singletons. What CD8 memory combined were CD45RO+ cells and CCR7-negative CD45RA+ TemRA cells. As concerns this clone: Its target is unknown.

The V end lost 7 bases, the J end lost 0 bases, and 19 bases lay between the germline ends. This CDR3 region has 16 residues. CDR1 and CDR2 (germline): PRHDT, FYEKMQ (reference sequence). The sequenced material came from memory CD8+ T cells sorted from blood. Subset of the sample: CD45RO+ cells pooled with CCR7-negative TemRA cells. V gene TRBV13 combines with J gene TRBJ2-7; possible D gene TRBD2, 6 bases. This TCR was recovered from a woman aged 30 to 39 in good health. The CDR3 region is CASNAPLGGISYEQYF. The CDR3 DNA sequence: TGTGCCAGCAACGCCCCGCTGGGGGGTATCTCCTACGAGCAGTACTTC.